The source of this T cell receptor beta chain is a study of blood T cells in healthy people across ages. Overall study results and limits: Greater diversity and more naive CD4+ cells were seen in long-lived donors than in aged donors. CMV status of donors was unknown, possibly confounding expanded clonotype changes.

A note on this clonotype: Its antigen is as yet unknown.

This CDR3 has 12 residues. The V and J ends lost 5 bases and 14 bases, in that order; junction bases with no gene match: 8. The second PCR ran roughly 6 to 12 cycles with a sample-barcoded 5' primer and J-beta primers. A 12-random-nucleotide template-switch adaptor tagged each cDNA molecule. Every sample produced at least 2.5 million CDR3-containing paired-end reads. TCRdb reprocessed the 5' RACE reads with MiXCR, giving one entry per CDR3 protein. The data show 850,000 or so distinct CDR3 sequences, 25% to 35% seen once. The specimen sequenced was blood. The source is a woman aged 80 or over in good health. The chain links TRBV12-3 or TRBV12-4 to TRBJ1-3; 8 bases fit TRBD1. The CDR3, as DNA: TGTGCCAGCAGTCAATTGGGACAGGCCCTATATTTT. Amino acid sequence: CASSQLGQALYF.